A single sample gave rise to the 9 T cell receptor beta chains below, sequenced in a study of blood T cell repertoires in COVID-19. Clones were read by immunoSEQ multiplex PCR, and TCRdb kept only the in-frame ones, dropping some. The repertoire includes fewer than 200,000 clones, 87% of them detected once, and about a fifth sits in the top ten. Sequencing used peripheral blood. The receptors originated from a man in his 60s with active or convalescent COVID-19.

This chain joins TRBV27 and TRBJ1-4; D not resolved. The CDR3 is made up of 14 amino acids. With 6 bases removed from V and 0 bases from J, the gap between germline ends came to 8 bases. Germline V lookup: CDR1 MNHEY, CDR2 SMNVEV (reference sequence). The CDR3 loop is CASRKTATNEKLFF. The CDR3 DNA sequence: TGTGCCAGCAGAAAAACAGCAACTAATGAAAAACTGTTTTTT.

The chain couples TRBV7-8 to TRBJ1-2; the D is unclear. This CDR3 is 14 amino acids long. Trimming shortened V by 0 bases and J by 6 bases, and 11 bases separated the two germline ends. Germline V gene data show CDR1 as SGHVS and CDR2 as FQNEAQ. CDR3 nucleotide sequence: TGTGCCAGCAGCTTAGCAGACTCAGCTCATGGCTACACCTTC. It encodes CASSLADSAHGYTF.

This chain connects TRBV13 to TRBJ1-1; 8 bases match TRBD1. The germline CDR1 and CDR2 sequences are PRHDT and FYEKMQ (reference sequence). J lost 0 bases, V lost 7 bases, and 1 base had no gene match. The CDR3 has 13 residues. CDR3 DNA sequence: TGTGCCAGCACAGGGGGCGTGAACACTGAAGCTTTCTTT. Protein product: CASTGGVNTEAFF.

This chain uses TRBV5-5 with TRBJ2-3; TRBD2 matches 13 bases. V lost 4 bases to trimming and J lost 3 bases; unmatched junction nucleotides: 5. This CDR3 has 16 residues. Germline values: CDR1 SGHKS, CDR2 YYEKEE (reference sequence). The CDR3 DNA is TGTGCCAGCAGCCTATTGACTAGCGGGGGGACAGATACGCAGTATTTT. Its protein is CASSLLTSGGTDTQYF.

The V and J genes are TRBV7-9 and TRBJ2-1; D is possibly TRBD2 (5 bases). Germline V lookup: CDR1 SEHNR, CDR2 FQNEAQ (reference sequence). The length of the CDR3 is 15 residues. The germline V and J ends were trimmed by 4 bases and 7 bases, with 17 bases remaining between them. The CDR3 loop reads CASSSWASRQNEQFF. The DNA of the CDR3 is TGTGCCAGCAGCTCTTGGGCTAGCCGTCAGAATGAGCAGTTCTTC.

The genes are TRBV13 and TRBJ2-5; D perhaps matches TRBD2 (7 bases). CDR3 size: 16 residues. Per germline, CDR1 PRHDT and CDR2 FYEKMQ (reference sequence). Trimming shortened V by 0 bases and J by 1 base, and 12 bases separated the two germline ends. The DNA of the CDR3 is TGTGCCAGCAGCTTAGGCACAGGGAGGGCCCAAGAGACCCAGTACTTC. It codes for CASSLGTGRAQETQYF.

For the CDR3, the DNA is TGTGCCAGCAGGCAGACAGGGGGAAACGAGCAGTACTTC. Amino acids: CASRQTGGNEQYF. The chain is built from TRBV6-5 and TRBJ2-7, with 9 bases identical to TRBD1. The V and J ends lost 6 bases and 5 bases, in that order; junction bases with no gene match: 5. Germline CDR1 MNHEY, CDR2 SVGAGI. This CDR3 has 13 amino acids.

This chain links TRBV19 with TRBJ2-5, with unresolved D. The CDR3 runs to 13 residues. Trimming stripped 5 bases from V and 4 bases from J, with 11 bases between. The germline V gene has CDR1 LNHDA and CDR2 SQIVND (reference sequence). This CDR3 reads CASSLRHLETQYF. For the CDR3, the DNA is TGTGCCAGTAGTTTGAGACACCTAGAGACCCAGTACTTC.

V and J are TRBV15 and TRBJ2-6, with 7 bases identical to TRBD2. CDR1 and CDR2 from the germline V gene are LNHNV and YYDKDF (reference sequence). V lost 6 bases to trimming and J lost 0 bases; unmatched junction nucleotides: 11. This CDR3 contains 18 residues. Here the CDR3 reads CATRSWGRGTSGANVLTF. CDR3 nucleotide sequence: TGTGCCACCAGGAGTTGGGGGAGGGGAACCTCTGGGGCCAACGTCCTGACTTTC. Together with reference TRBV15 and TRBJ2-6, the CDR3 gives the full variable domain: DAMVIQNPRYQVTQFGKPVTLSCSQTLNHNVMYWYQQKSSQAPKLLFHYYDKDFNNEADTPDNFQSRRPNTSFCFLDIRSPGLGDTAMYLCATRSWGRGTSGANVLTFGAGSRLTVL.